Presented here are 32 T cell receptor beta chains from one specimen sequenced in a study of blood T cells in healthy people across ages. Alongside a J-beta primer mix, a sample-barcoded 5' primer served in a second PCR lasting roughly 7 to 12 cycles. MiXCR, applied by TCRdb to the 5' RACE reads, yields one record per CDR3 protein. Of about 730,000 distinct CDR3 sequences listed, roughly 47% are singletons. Sequenced material: blood. Receptors originate from a woman aged 60 to 75 in good health.

The chain has TRBV20-1 and TRBJ2-7; TRBD2 matches 7 bases. Looked up from germline, CDR1 is DFQATT and CDR2 is SNEGSKA (reference sequence). Trimming cost V 1 base and J 2 bases; bases outside gene matches: 5. The CDR3 extends over 14 amino acids. The CDR3 spells CSARVVGRAYEQYF. The CDR3 DNA is TGCAGTGCTAGAGTTGTAGGGAGGGCCTACGAGCAGTACTTC.

This clonotype was observed a handful of times. CDR3 amino acids: CASSFKGDSYEQYF. The DNA of the CDR3 is TGTGCCAGCAGCTTTAAAGGAGACTCCTACGAGCAGTACTTC. The chain recombines TRBV5-4 with TRBJ2-7; D not certain. Germline lookup yields CDR1 SGHNT and CDR2 YYREEE (reference sequence). The CDR3 is 14 amino acids. Trimming shortened V by 2 bases and J by 0 bases, and 9 bases separated the two germline ends.

The rearrangement links TRBV30 to TRBJ2-5; 12 bases align to TRBD2. The CDR3 covers 14 residues. V shed 5 bases and J 7 bases; nucleotides not matched to a gene: 8. Germline CDR1 and CDR2: GTSNPN and SVGIG (reference sequence). CDR3: CAWSSGGASRTQYF. DNA for the CDR3: TGTGCCTGGTCTAGCGGGGGGGCTTCGAGGACCCAGTACTTC. Using reference TRBV30 and TRBJ2-5 for the parts outside the CDR3, the full variable domain is SQTIHQWPATLVQPVGSPLSLECTVEGTSNPNLYWYRQAAGRGLQLLFYSVGIGQISSEVPQNLSASRPQDRQFILSSKKLLLSDSGFYLCAWSSGGASRTQYFGPGTRLLVL.

This rearrangement joins TRBV4-3 to TRBJ1-2, with D possibly matching TRBD1 (6 bases). From germline, CDR1 is LGHNA and CDR2 YSLEER. This CDR3 has 16 residues. The V gene lost 0 bases and the J gene lost 3 bases, with 14 bases spanning the gap. Written as DNA, the CDR3 is TGCGCCAGCAGCCAAGAGGGGGGCGGAGTGTACTATGGCTACACCTTC. Its translation is CASSQEGGGVYYGYTF.

In the case of this clonotype: At one of its ends the junction is not consistent with the germline gene, which may arise from a read error. The CDR3 loop reads CASSVDGISETQYF. CDR3 bases: TGTGCTAGCAGCGTAGATGGGATATCTGAGACCCAGTACTTC. The gene calls are TRBV7-7 and TRBJ2-5; no definite D call. Germline assignment: CDR1 SSHAT and CDR2 FNYEAQ (reference sequence). CDR3 length: 14 amino acids. The full variable domain, its missing parts supplied by reference TRBV7-7 and TRBJ2-5, is GAGVSQSPRYKVTKRGQDVTLRCDPISSHATLYWYQQALGQGPEFLTYFNYEAQPDKSGLPSDRFSAERPEGSISTLTIQRTEQRDSAMYRCASSVDGISETQYFGPGTRLLVL.

This clonotype appeared a few times. This sequence joins TRBV29-1 and TRBJ2-5, with TRBD2 matching over 9 bases. CDR1 is SQVTM, CDR2 ANQGSEA, per germline. The CDR3 length is 14 residues. Trimming cost V 8 bases and J 4 bases; bases outside gene matches: 11. In nucleotides, the CDR3 is TGCAGCATGACGGGTAGCGGGAGAACAGAGACCCAGTACTTC. This sequence encodes CSMTGSGRTETQYF.

Of note for this clonotype: A read error may produce the germline difference seen at one junction end. V is TRBV18 and J is TRBJ2-5; weak D call: TRBD2 (6 bases). The end of the DNA fits TRBJ2-7 better, so the J call may be wrong. The V gene's germline CDR1 is KGHSH and CDR2 LQKENI. This CDR3 has 14 amino acids. CDR3: CTSSLMDGGVEQYF. The CDR3 nucleotides read TGTACCAGCTCGCTAATGGACGGAGGGGTCGAGCAGTACTTC.

The V call is TRBV2, the J call TRBJ1-6; D is unclear. The CDR3 loop spans 12 amino acids. The germline V gene encodes CDR1 SNHLY and CDR2 FYNNEI. The V gene lost 6 bases and the J gene lost 8 bases, with 8 bases spanning the gap. DNA for the CDR3: TGTGCCAGCAGGGTCGGGGATTCACCCCTCCACTTT. Translation gives CASRVGDSPLHF.

The chain carries TRBV29-1 and TRBJ1-1, with a tentative D call TRBD1 (5 bases). The length of the CDR3 is 12 residues. The germline gives CDR1 SQVTM, CDR2 ANQGSEA. V lost 6 bases to trimming and J lost 6 bases, with 14 bases between them. The CDR3 reads CSVDLGLAEAFF. The DNA of the CDR3 is TGCAGCGTCGACTTGGGACTCGCTGAAGCTTTCTTT.

The gene calls are TRBV20-1 and TRBJ1-1, with TRBD1 as a possible D gene (6 bases). V was clipped by 1 base and J by 3 bases, with 12 bases between them. The CDR3 contains 14 residues. Germline V gene data show CDR1 as DFQATT and CDR2 as SNEGSKA (reference sequence). The CDR3 loop reads CSARGQSGDTEAFF. The CDR3 DNA is TGCAGTGCTAGAGGACAGTCAGGGGACACTGAAGCTTTCTTT.

This clonotype was recorded at least ten times. The chain has TRBV5-1 and TRBJ2-6, with unresolved D. CDR3 length: 15 residues. Deletions cut 4 bases from V and 0 bases from J, with 8 bases between. Germline CDR1 SGHRS, CDR2 YFSETQ. For the CDR3, the DNA is TGCGCCAGCAGCCCACTTGGCTCTGGGGCCAACGTCCTGACTTTC. Protein: CASSPLGSGANVLTF.

This clonotype appeared a few times. The chain joins TRBV7-2 to TRBJ2-3; D possibly uses TRBD1 or TRBD2 (7 bases each). CDR3 length: 16 amino acids. With 5 bases removed from V and 10 bases from J, the gap between germline ends came to 25 bases. CDR1 and CDR2 from the germline V gene are SGHTA and FQGNSA. The CDR3 coding sequence is TGTGCCAGCAGCCCCACCCTTGCGGGAGTCAGGGGGTCGCAGTATTTT. Translated, it gives CASSPTLAGVRGSQYF.

The chain joins TRBV7-2 to TRBJ1-5; D might be TRBD1 (6 bases). Between the trimmed V and J ends, which lost 5 bases and 4 bases, there was a span of 21 bases. This CDR3 contains 17 residues. Germline-derived CDR1 and CDR2 are SGHTA and FQGNSA. CDR3: CASSRTLSGQRNQPQHF. The CDR3 DNA follows: TGTGCCAGCAGCCGTACATTATCCGGACAGAGGAATCAGCCCCAGCATTTT.

This chain connects TRBV29-1 to TRBJ1-4; 10 bases are a match to TRBD1. Germline V gives CDR1 SQVTM, CDR2 ANQGSEA. This CDR3 comprises 13 residues. V was clipped by 7 bases and J by 5 bases; unmatched bases: 4. DNA of the CDR3: TGCAGCGCCCGGACAGGGGGAAATGAAAAACTGTTTTTT. Translating gives CSARTGGNEKLFF.

This clonotype was recorded a few times. The rearrangement joins TRBV20-1 to TRBJ2-3; TRBD1 matches 7 bases. The V and J ends lost 1 base and 0 bases, in that order; junction bases with no gene match: 13. The CDR3 consists of 18 residues. The germline V gene encodes CDR1 DFQATT and CDR2 SNEGSKA (reference sequence). The CDR3 loop reads CSARALSGTEASTDTQYF. The CDR3, as DNA: TGCAGTGCTAGAGCCCTTTCCGGGACAGAGGCTAGCACAGATACGCAGTATTTT.

This clonotype was seen more than once but under ten times. The chain recombines TRBV9 with TRBJ1-4; possibly TRBD1 for D (5 bases). Germline CDR1 SGDLS, CDR2 YYNGEE. The CDR3 totals 16 residues. V lost 0 bases and J 4 bases, leaving 13 bases between the germline ends. The CDR3: CASSVGAGPSNEKLFF. CDR3 nucleotide sequence: TGTGCCAGCAGCGTAGGTGCAGGGCCGAGTAATGAAAAACTGTTTTTT.

This clonotype showed up just a few times. J is TRBJ2-1 and V is TRBV7-9; D possibly corresponds to TRBD2 (5 bases). Germline assignment: CDR1 SEHNR and CDR2 FQNEAQ (reference sequence). The CDR3 covers 13 residues. Trimming removed 7 bases at V and 9 bases at J, with 16 bases between. CDR3 sequence reads: CASIPGVGFEQFF. The CDR3 bases are TGTGCCAGCATTCCCGGGGTAGGTTTTGAGCAGTTCTTC. Variable domain in full (rest from reference TRBV7-9 and TRBJ2-1): DTGVSQNPRHKITKRGQNVTFRCDPISEHNRLYWYRQTLGQGPEFLTYFQNEAQLEKSRLLSDRFSAERPKGSFSTLEIQRTEQGDSAMYLCASIPGVGFEQFFGPGTRLTVL.

Concerning this clonotype itself: One junction end does not reproduce the germline sequence, and a read error may be involved. V usage is TRBV9 and J usage is TRBJ2-1; D gene ambiguous. Germline-derived CDR1 and CDR2 are SGDLS and YYNGEE. The CDR3 has 12 amino acids. For the CDR3, the DNA is TGTGTCAGCAGCGTAGATGGGAATGAGCAGTTCTTC. Its protein product is CVSSVDGNEQFF. The complete variable domain, with remaining parts taken from reference TRBV9 and TRBJ2-1, reads DSGVTQTPKHLITATGQRVTLRCSPRSGDLSVYWYQQSLDQGLQFLIQYYNGEERAKGNILERFSAQQFPDLHSELNLSSLELGDSALYFCVSSVDGNEQFFGPGTRLTVL.

The genes are TRBV29-1 and TRBJ1-1; D is undetermined. Looked up from germline, CDR1 is SQVTM and CDR2 is ANQGSEA. Trimming left V 7 bases short and J 1 base short, with 10 bases between. The CDR3 length is 12 residues. In DNA, the CDR3 is TGCAGCGCCCAGGCAGGGAACACTGAAGCTTTCTTT. It translates to CSAQAGNTEAFF.

In its sample, this clonotype was seen a few times. The gene calls are TRBV27 and TRBJ2-3; maybe TRBD1 (6 bases). Germline CDR1 and CDR2: MNHEY and SMNVEV (reference sequence). The length of the CDR3 is 16 residues. V was trimmed by 4 bases and J by 4 bases, leaving 18 bases between them. The CDR3 here is CASSSQGMVDADTQYF. Here the CDR3 DNA reads TGTGCCAGCAGTTCTCAGGGGATGGTTGATGCAGATACGCAGTATTTT.

The rearrangement joins TRBV2 to TRBJ2-7, with 10 bases aligning to TRBD1. The CDR3 sequence is 14 residues long. V shed 4 bases and J 3 bases; nucleotides not matched to a gene: 3. Germline V gene sequence: CDR1 SNHLY, CDR2 FYNNEI. CDR3 residues: CASSGGTGVYEQYF. The CDR3 region has the DNA TGTGCCAGCAGTGGCGGGACAGGGGTCTACGAGCAGTACTTC.

The chain recombines TRBV5-5 with TRBJ2-1, with 10 nucleotides matching TRBD1. The CDR3 is 16 residues long. Germline loops: CDR1 SGHKS, CDR2 YYEKEE (reference sequence). With V trimmed by 0 bases and J by 7 bases, 7 bases remained unmatched. The CDR3 DNA reads TGTGCCAGCAGCTTGGTGGACAGGGGGGGGCAAAATGAGCAGTTCTTC. Amino acids: CASSLVDRGGQNEQFF.

The rearrangement links TRBV30 to TRBJ2-4, with 9 bases identical to TRBD1. The end of the DNA aligns better with TRBJ2-7, so the J call may be wrong. The CDR3 is made up of 14 amino acids. The germline gives CDR1 GTSNPN, CDR2 SVGIG (reference sequence). The CDR3 coding sequence is TGTGCCTGGACCGGGACAGGGAATACCTACGAGCAGTACTTC. Protein sequence: CAWTGTGNTYEQYF.

The chain combines TRBV20-1 with TRBJ2-1, with D unclear. Germline CDR1 is DFQATT and CDR2 is SNEGSKA (reference sequence). The CDR3 totals 10 residues. The V end was cut by 2 bases, the J end by 9 bases, with 5 bases between. The CDR3 nucleotides are TGCAGTGCTAGATACCGTGAGCAGTTCTTC. Residues: CSARYREQFF.

The chain joins TRBV9 to TRBJ1-1; D unresolved. Germline CDR1 and CDR2: SGDLS and YYNGEE. This CDR3 spans 15 amino acids. V lost 0 bases to trimming and J lost 0 bases, with 9 bases between them. CDR3 protein: CASSVGHSLNTEAFF. The CDR3 region has the DNA TGTGCCAGCAGCGTAGGGCACAGCCTGAACACTGAAGCTTTCTTT.

V is TRBV7-8 and J is TRBJ2-5; the D is unclear. Trimming shortened V by 0 bases and J by 11 bases, and 19 bases separated the two germline ends. The CDR3 consists of 15 residues. Germline CDR1 is SGHVS and CDR2 is FQNEAQ. This CDR3 reads CASSLAELGNNEQYF. CDR3 DNA: TGTGCCAGCAGCTTAGCGGAGTTAGGTAACAATGAGCAGTACTTC.

This clonotype was recorded only once. The chain uses TRBV29-1 and TRBJ2-7; 9 bases map to TRBD1. The junction had 12 bases not matched to a gene; V was cut back by 8 bases and J by 4 bases. Germline CDR1 is SQVTM and CDR2 is ANQGSEA. This CDR3 is 14 amino acids long. The CDR3 loop is CSTTGGDSFYEQYF. The CDR3 DNA reads as TGCAGCACCACAGGGGGCGATAGCTTTTACGAGCAGTACTTC.

The J gene is TRBJ2-7, the V gene TRBV18, with TRBD1 identical over 10 bases. The CDR3 has 15 residues. Trimming removed 6 bases from V and 7 bases from J; junction bases left unmatched: 12. Germline CDR1 reads KGHSH; CDR2 reads LQKENI. The CDR3 loop is CASSPRAGTGEEQYF. The CDR3 DNA is TGTGCCAGCTCTCCTAGAGCCGGGACAGGGGAAGAGCAGTACTTC.

The chain carries TRBV5-1 and TRBJ1-5; no definite D call. V was clipped by 0 bases and J by 8 bases, with 9 bases between them. CDR1 is SGHRS and CDR2 is YFSETQ in the germline V gene. The CDR3 length is 13 residues. For the CDR3, the DNA is TGCGCCAGCAGCTTGGGACACGGAGAGCCCCAGCATTTT. Translating gives CASSLGHGEPQHF.

Comment on this clonotype: Compared with germline, one end of the junction differs, possibly owing to a read error. The chain carries TRBV7-2 and TRBJ2-1, with TRBD2 matching 13 bases. The DNA end lines up better with TRBJ2-7; the J call may be wrong. The CDR3 covers 16 residues. Germline assignment: CDR1 SGHTA and CDR2 FQGNSA. CDR3 bases: TGTGCCAGCAGCTTAGGGGGACTAGCGGGGAGATACGGGCAGTACTTC. Amino acids: CASSLGGLAGRYGQYF.

This clonotype was seen repeatedly, ten times or more. The rearrangement joins TRBV27 to TRBJ1-1; 7 positions match TRBD1. This CDR3 region has 13 residues. V shed 7 bases and J 11 bases; nucleotides not matched to a gene: 13. Germline CDR1 and CDR2: MNHEY and SMNVEV (reference sequence). The DNA for the CDR3 is TGTGCCAGCACAGACAGGGTGGGGGTGAGGGCTTTCTTT. This gives the protein CASTDRVGVRAFF.

To note about this clonotype: This sequence may be a read error, since a much larger clone differs from it by one base. The chain employs TRBV25-1 and TRBJ1-5; no reliable D call. CDR3 length equals 16 residues. Looked up from germline, CDR1 is MGHDK and CDR2 is SYGVNS. CDR3 amino acids: CAGSESGDSDLQPQHF. Written as DNA, the CDR3 is TGTGCCGGCAGTGAATCGGGAGACTCCGACCTTCAGCCCCAGCATTTT.